Included here is one T cell receptor (beta chain) sequence, with context. There are a few counts of this clone. The input lacks base qualities; no much larger clone sits a single base away. The data were taken from a study of graft-versus-host responses after intestinal transplantation (dated by TCRdb to the early 2020s). Some background on the complete study: The transplants that recipients got were multivisceral, liver-intestinal, or isolated intestinal. Anti-thymocyte globulin induction was given to all recipients, followed by maintenance tacrolimus and steroids for two to four years. The cohort enrolled 24 intestinal transplant recipients, one of whom was a retransplant, and a few patients without pretransplant specimens were excluded. A peak of at least 4% donor T cells among recipient peripheral blood mononuclear cells was the definition used for donor T cell macrochimerism. Rather than being sequenced by the commercial service, samples from a few later patients were sequenced in-house on an Illumina MiSeq and processed with MiXCR. Graft-versus-host and host-versus-graft alloreactive T cell clones were tracked in the graft, circulation and bone marrow after intestinal transplantation using bulk TCR-beta CDR3 sequencing. Alloreactive clones were identified by sequencing pre-transplant mixed lymphocyte reaction products and comparing these products with unstimulated pre-transplant donor and recipient T cells.

The V end gives up 3 bases and the J end 4 bases, leaving 10 bases in the junction not matched to a gene. The germline V gene encodes CDR1 KGHSH and CDR2 LQKENI. Counted from cysteine to phenylalanine, this CDR3 has 17 amino acids. Solely the CDR3 DNA is kept, with 51 bases framed from the first base. What the study reported, not specific to this receptor: The relatively low number and heterogeneity of intestinal transplant patients limited the conclusions. In the allografts of patients with donor T cell macrochimerism, GvH to HvG T cell clonal ratios were high. GvH clones turned up in recipient bone marrow, with some appearing earlier in ileal mucosa or blood, a pattern consistent with an intestinal mucosal origin. Early after transplant, peak levels of circulating GvH clones were associated with declines in HvG clones.

To prepare the library, the immunoSEQ multiplex PCR assay was applied. For most patients, genomic DNA was isolated with the Qiagen DNeasy Blood and Tissue Kit and sent frozen to Adaptive Biotechnologies for TCR sequencing. High-throughput TCR-beta CDR3 sequencing of genomic DNA from most patients was performed by Adaptive Biotechnologies. The authors' pipeline ran thus. Adaptive's ImmunoSEQ software supplied the TCR sequencing data for 18 patients, while MiXCR and VDJtools were used to process a few other patients. CD4 versus CD8 sorting errors were corrected by removing sequences found in both subsets at a frequency ratio below 5:1. CDR3 nucleotide sequences shared between donor and recipient were removed because the origin of such sequences could not be assigned. To count as alloreactive, a clone needed at least 2-fold expansion over unstimulated cells and a minimum CFSE-low frequency of 0.002% (template counts) or 0.001% (read counts). A clone was considered mappable if detected in the sequenced pre-transplant spleen, lymph node, or MLR CFSE-low populations of the donor or recipient. The cumulative frequency of alloreactive clones was calculated as a percentage of all sequences, weighted by copy number. Entries here come from immuneACCESS through TCRdb and include only in-frame sequences with V and J called. Some clones fail to appear in such tables; in the studies checked, an unresolved V gene covers under half of the shortfall, and the cause of the remainder is unknown. The V and J calls and clone size were taken over from that table, and D and trimming were inferred from the DNA. The sample table shows 21,000 or so clones, and 55% to 70% are seen once. Approximately 1% of the sample goes to the ten largest clones.

Per the publication, the time point label means: cells obtained before transplantation from donor or recipient. In the mixed lymphocyte reactions, some 200,000 CFSE-labeled pre-transplant responders were plated with some 200,000 irradiated violet-dye-labeled stimulators and cultured for 5 to 6 days. Proliferating CD3+CD4+CFSE-low and CD3+CD8+CFSE-low responder cells were FACS-sorted on a BD Influx sorter after the mixed lymphocyte reaction. The sequence came from a human patient who received an intestinal transplant. The sample was alloreactive CD4+ T cells from a mixed lymphocyte reaction culture, taken before intestinal transplant. What the cell subset or site label conveys for this sample: CFSE-low proliferating T cells sorted from roughly 6-day pre-transplant mixed lymphocyte reaction (GvH or HvG direction). The V gene is TRBV18 and the J gene is TRBJ2-2; TRBD2 agrees with 8 junctional bases. The nucleotide sequence reads TGTGCCAGCTCACCTCGGGAGGGACCCCTTGGCACCGGGGAGCTGTTTTTT. Its translation reads: CASSPREGPLGTGELFF.